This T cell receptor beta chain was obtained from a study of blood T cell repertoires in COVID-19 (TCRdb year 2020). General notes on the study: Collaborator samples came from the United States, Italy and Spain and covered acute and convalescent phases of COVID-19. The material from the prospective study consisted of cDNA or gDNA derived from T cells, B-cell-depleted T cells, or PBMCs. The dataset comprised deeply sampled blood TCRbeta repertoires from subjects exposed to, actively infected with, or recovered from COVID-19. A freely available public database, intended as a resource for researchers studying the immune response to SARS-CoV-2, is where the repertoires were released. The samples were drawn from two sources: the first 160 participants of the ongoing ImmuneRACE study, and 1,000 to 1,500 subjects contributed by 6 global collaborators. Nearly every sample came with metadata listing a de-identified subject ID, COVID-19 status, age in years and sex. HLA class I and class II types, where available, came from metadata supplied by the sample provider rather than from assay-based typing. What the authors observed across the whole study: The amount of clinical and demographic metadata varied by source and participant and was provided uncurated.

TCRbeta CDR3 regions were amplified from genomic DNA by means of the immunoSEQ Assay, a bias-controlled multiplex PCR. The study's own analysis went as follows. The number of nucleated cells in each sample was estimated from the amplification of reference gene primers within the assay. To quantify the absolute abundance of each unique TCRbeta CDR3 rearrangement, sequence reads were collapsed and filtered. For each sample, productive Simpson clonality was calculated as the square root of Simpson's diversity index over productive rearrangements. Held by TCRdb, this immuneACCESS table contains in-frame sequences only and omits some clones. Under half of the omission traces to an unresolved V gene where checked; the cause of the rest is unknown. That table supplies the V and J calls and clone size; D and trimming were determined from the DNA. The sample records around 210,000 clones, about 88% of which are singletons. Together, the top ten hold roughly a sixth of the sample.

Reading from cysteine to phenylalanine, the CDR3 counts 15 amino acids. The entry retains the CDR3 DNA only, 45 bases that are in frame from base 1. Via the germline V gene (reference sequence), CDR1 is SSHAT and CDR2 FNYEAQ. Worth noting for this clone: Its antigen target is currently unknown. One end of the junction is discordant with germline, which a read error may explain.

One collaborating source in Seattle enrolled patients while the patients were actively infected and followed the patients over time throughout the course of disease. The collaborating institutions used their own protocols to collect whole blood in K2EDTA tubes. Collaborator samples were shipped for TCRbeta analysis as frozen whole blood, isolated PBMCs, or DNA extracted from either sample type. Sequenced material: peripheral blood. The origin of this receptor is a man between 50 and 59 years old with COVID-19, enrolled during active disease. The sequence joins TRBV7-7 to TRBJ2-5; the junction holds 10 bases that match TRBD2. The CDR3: CASSSGRAPQETQYF. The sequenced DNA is TGTGCTAGCAGCAGCGGGAGGGCCCCCCAAGAGACCCAGTACTTC.